This TCR beta chain was captured in a study of spatial heterogeneity in lung cancer (dated by TCRdb to the late 2010s). Context from the whole study: More beta-chain than alpha-chain transcripts were consistently detected, likely reflecting higher beta-chain transcript abundance. In the raw uncorrected reads, each unique combination of TCR and UMI appeared more than ten times on average. TCR alpha and beta repertoires were quantitatively compared across multiple tumor regions, matched nontumor lung and blood in non-small cell lung cancer. Nonsynonymous mutation counts, determined by whole-exome sequencing of tumor tissue, were related to TCR repertoire features. Both alpha and beta chains were TCR-sequenced in 200 or so tumor regions, approximately 68 matched nontumor lung samples and around 50 PBMC samples obtained at surgery. The paper as a whole reports these results and caveats: Ubiquitous expanded tumor TCRs were detected in blood more often at tumor resection than at routine follow-up. Additional single-cell paired TCR alpha and beta sequencing was considered necessary to confirm, at a functional level, the hypothesis that regional TCRs recognize regional mutations.

Libraries came from 5' RACE. The data were produced on a NextSeq 500. The TCR library protocol attached a unique molecular identifier to each TCR cDNA molecule to allow correction of PCR and sequencing errors. The paper's data handling went like this. TCR identification, UMI-based error correction and CDR3 extraction were all carried out with Decombinator tools. Expanded TCRs were defined as those above a frequency of 2 per 1,000, corresponding to the top 1% of the tumor frequency distribution. Each repertoire was subsampled 100 times to 5,000 TCRs, after which Renyi diversity was computed with the R vegan package. To build CDR3 similarity networks, amino acid triplet string-kernel similarity was used, and CDR3s were connected when their pairwise similarity was above 0.82. TCRdb itself trimmed the public reads at Q25 with fastp, ran MiXCR and retained productive beta chains. For every CDR3 protein sequence, its rows merge into one entry that carries the most common genes and DNA. It is TCRdb's table, rather than the study itself, that gives the V and J calls and clone size. This sample gives roughly 28,000 distinct CDR3 sequences in total; around 8% of them show up just once. The ten most abundant clones make up around 36% of the sample.

From the germline V gene, CDR1 is SGHRS and CDR2 is YFSETQ. The CDR3 holds 15 amino acids from the cysteine to the phenylalanine. Here the CDR3 DNA is all that survives: 45 bases in frame from base 1. Trimming takes 4 bases from V and 7 bases from J, and the germline ends sit 18 bases apart. The sample's time point, from its label and the paper: sample taken at primary tumor resection. Without any cell sorting, TCR sequencing was performed on whole RNA extracted either from tumor and nontumor lung tissue or from cryopreserved PBMC samples. Donors were around 69 patients with early-stage, untreated non-small cell lung cancer from the lung TRACERx cohort. Patients were selected for TCR sequencing only if sufficient RNA was available from at least two tumor regions. This clonotype has only a few counts. Its antigen is currently not known. Per-base qualities were not stored, and no clone one base away is much larger.

This sequence was found in a female donor with early-stage non-small cell lung cancer. The chain employs TRBV5-1 and TRBJ2-1; the D gene remains uncertain. The sample was PBMCs, taken at surgery. The DNA sequence is given as TGCGCCAGCAGCAGAGTCTCCTCAGTAAGGAATGAGCAGTTCTTC. Its protein reads: CASSRVSSVRNEQFF. Here the CDR3 is joined to the reference TRBV5-1 and TRBJ2-1 genes, and the full variable domain is: KAGVTQTPRYLIKTRGQQVTLSCSPISGHRSVSWYQQTPGQGLQFLFEYFSETQRNKGNFPGRFSGRQFSNSRSEMNVSTLELGDSALYLCASSRVSSVRNEQFFGPGTRLTVL.